Below are 16 T cell receptor beta chains sequenced from a single sample in a study of blood T cell repertoires in COVID-19. Repertoires were generated with immunoSEQ multiplex PCR, while TCRdb's copy carries only in-frame clones and drops some. Of approximately 190,000 clones in the sample, approximately 91% were seen once. The material sequenced was peripheral blood. The receptor set was obtained from a woman in her forties who had recovered from COVID-19.

V gene TRBV3-1 (or the pseudogene TRBV3-2) combines with J gene TRBJ2-1; D may be TRBD2 (6 bases). Germline loops: CDR1 LGHDT, CDR2 YNNKEL (reference sequence). The length of the CDR3 is 15 residues. V lost 4 bases and J 6 bases, leaving 16 bases between the germline ends. CDR3 in DNA: TGTGCCAGCAGCCCGGTCGGGGGAGGTGGCAATGAGCAGTTCTTC. Encoded protein: CASSPVGGGGNEQFF.

The J gene is TRBJ1-2, the V gene TRBV7-2; possible D gene TRBD1, 5 bases. V lost 8 bases and J lost 7, with 17 bases in between. Germline loops: CDR1 SGHTA, CDR2 FQGNSA. The CDR3 totals 13 residues. CDR3 bases: TGTGCCAGCGGGGGGTCTACGTTAGGTGGCTACACCTTC. It yields the protein CASGGSTLGGYTF. Full variable domain (outside the CDR3, taken from reference TRBV7-2 and TRBJ1-2): GAGVSQSPSNKVTEKGKDVELRCDPISGHTALYWYRQSLGQGLEFLIYFQGNSAPDKSGLPSDRFSAERTGGSVSTLTIQRTQQEDSAVYLCASGGSTLGGYTFGSGTRLTVV.

The chain carries TRBV9 and TRBJ2-7, with TRBD2 as a possible D gene (7 bases). CDR3 size: 20 residues. The germline V and J ends were trimmed by 1 base and 4 bases, with 30 bases remaining between them. From germline, CDR1 is SGDLS and CDR2 YYNGEE. The CDR3 is CASSVTFSASGAGDKYEQYF. CDR3 nucleotides: TGTGCCAGCAGCGTAACATTCTCGGCCTCTGGTGCGGGGGACAAATACGAGCAGTACTTC.

This clone was observed a single time. The gene calls are TRBV28 and TRBJ1-2, with no clear D. The CDR3 is 15 amino acids. CDR1 and CDR2 (germline): MDHEN, SYDVKM. The V end was cut by 5 bases, the J end by 4 bases, with 17 bases between. The CDR3 DNA reads as TGTGCCAGCAGTCCGCCCCGTCCAGAAGTCTATGGCTACACCTTC. Its translation is CASSPPRPEVYGYTF.

V usage is TRBV4-1 and J usage is TRBJ1-4, with 7 bases identical to TRBD1. V dropped 0 bases and J dropped 2; count of bases not matched to a gene: 6. CDR1 MGHRA and CDR2 YSYEKL come from the germline V gene. The CDR3 extends over 17 amino acids. Written as DNA, the CDR3 is TGCGCCAGCAGCCAAGATCGGCAGGGGGACACTAATGAAAAACTGTTTTTT. Translating it yields CASSQDRQGDTNEKLFF.

This clone occurred once. This rearrangement joins TRBV5-6 to TRBJ1-1, with D maybe TRBD1 (6 bases). The CDR3 loop spans 15 amino acids. Trimming removed 1 base from V and 3 bases from J, with 13 bases in between. CDR1 and CDR2 (germline): SGHDT, YYEEEE. CDR3 in amino acids: CASSLLDRRDTEAFF. The CDR3 region has the DNA TGTGCCAGCAGCTTGCTGGACAGACGGGACACTGAAGCTTTCTTT.

The gene calls are TRBV7-3 and TRBJ2-7, with a possible D match to TRBD2 (6 bases). The CDR3 sequence is 14 residues long. Germline-derived CDR1 and CDR2 are SGHTA and FQGTGA. With 1 base removed from V and 7 bases from J, the gap between germline ends came to 14 bases. The CDR3 DNA reads TGTGCCAGCAGCTTAAGTCGGGAGACTGGGGAGCAGTACTTC. It is translated as CASSLSRETGEQYF.

This clone was seen just once. CDR3 bases: TGTGCCAGCAGTTTTGGCCAGGGGCAACCCCTCCACTTT. Protein sequence: CASSFGQGQPLHF. The rearrangement joins TRBV27 to TRBJ1-6; D may be TRBD1 (6 bases). This CDR3 is built from 13 residues. Deletions cut 3 bases from V and 12 bases from J, with 12 bases between. Germline V gene data show CDR1 as MNHEY and CDR2 as SMNVEV (reference sequence).

The chain links TRBV7-2 to TRBJ1-1; no clear D. Germline-derived CDR1 and CDR2 are SGHTA and FQGNSA. The CDR3 runs 16 residues. V lost 3 bases, J lost 6 bases, and 20 bases lay in between. This chain's CDR3 is CASSLLLPTAEAEAFF. CDR3 bases: TGTGCCAGCAGCTTGCTGCTCCCGACGGCGGAGGCTGAAGCTTTCTTT.

Note on this clone: Other nucleotide sequences from this sample produce the same CDR3. This chain uses TRBV5-1 with TRBJ2-3, with 8 positions matching TRBD2. Germline assignment: CDR1 SGHRS and CDR2 YFSETQ. CDR3 length: 16 amino acids. V lost 0 bases to trimming and J lost 2 bases; unmatched junction nucleotides: 5. The DNA for the CDR3 is TGCGCCAGCAGCTTGGGGGGACTAGGGCCCACAGATACGCAGTATTTT. This codes for CASSLGGLGPTDTQYF.

The chain links TRBV3-1 (or the pseudogene TRBV3-2) to TRBJ2-6; 10 bases are a match to TRBD2. There are 17 residues in the CDR3. The ends lost 6 bases at V and 1 base at J; junction bases unmatched: 6. The germline CDR1 and CDR2 sequences are LGHDT and YNNKEL (reference sequence). The chain's CDR3 is CASRGPSGSSGANVLTF. CDR3 sequence (DNA): TGTGCCAGCAGAGGGCCTAGCGGGAGTTCTGGGGCCAACGTCCTGACTTTC.

The CDR3 loop is CASSQDETVNSPLHF. CDR3 in DNA: TGCGCCAGCAGCCAAGATGAGACAGTAAATTCACCCCTCCACTTT. V and J are TRBV4-1 and TRBJ1-6; a weak D match, TRBD1 (5 bases). Germline lookup yields CDR1 MGHRA and CDR2 YSYEKL. V was cut by 0 bases and J by 7 bases, with 10 bases left in between. This CDR3 has 15 amino acids.

The chain couples TRBV12-3 or TRBV12-4 to TRBJ1-2; no reliable D call. Trimming removed 3 bases at V and 3 bases at J, with 8 bases between. CDR3 size: 13 residues. In DNA form, the CDR3 reads TGTGCCAGCAGTTTTAATGGAGACTATGGCTACACCTTC. Protein sequence: CASSFNGDYGYTF.

The chain has TRBV25-1 and TRBJ2-7; TRBD2 agrees at 12 bases. Germline loops: CDR1 MGHDK, CDR2 SYGVNS. Losses at the gene ends were 3 bases for V and 4 bases for J; bases not matched to a gene: 7. CDR3 length: 16 residues. CDR3 sequence: CASSDVTSGSMYEQYF. The DNA of the CDR3 is TGTGCCAGCAGTGATGTGACTAGCGGGAGTATGTACGAGCAGTACTTC.

The chain couples TRBV10-3 to TRBJ2-3, with 14 nucleotides matching TRBD2. The CDR3 has 14 residues. Germline CDR1 and CDR2: ENHRY and SYGVKD. The J segment lost 5 bases and the V segment lost 10 bases, leaving 5 bases of the junction unmatched. In DNA form, the CDR3 reads TGTGCCACGGGACTAGCGGGAGTCGAAGATACGCAGTATTTT. Translating gives CATGLAGVEDTQYF.

The chain has TRBV30 and TRBJ2-7; TRBD2 agrees at 8 bases. The J segment lost 0 bases and the V segment lost 4 bases, leaving 8 bases of the junction unmatched. The CDR3 is 15 amino acids. The germline V gene encodes CDR1 GTSNPN and CDR2 SVGIG (reference sequence). The CDR3 coding sequence is TGTGCCTGGAATAAGCGGGAGTCAGGCTCCTACGAGCAGTACTTC. It specifies CAWNKRESGSYEQYF.